This entry concerns a single TCR beta chain. Its antigen is as yet unknown. The record originates from a study of T cell responses to AZD1222 COVID-19 vaccine. General study results and limits: None of the repertoires were sampled until the peak T cell response had passed.

The CDR3 has 17 residues. Germline V gene lookup returns CDR1 LGHNT and CDR2 FRNRAP. Trimming cost V 8 bases and J 3 bases; bases outside gene matches: 16. Clones were sequenced by immunoSEQ multiplex PCR, and TCRdb holds only the in-frame ones, with some missing. The profile shows roughly 130,000 clones, around 90% of them singletons. The material was peripheral blood, obtained 28 days after the second AZD1222 dose. The chain joins TRBV12-5 to TRBJ1-2; 9 bases fit TRBD1. This receptor was obtained from an adult who received the AZD1222 COVID-19 vaccine. The CDR3 DNA follows: TGTGCTAGTTCGGGAGTGGGACAGGGAGGGCCCCACTATGGCTACACCTTC. This translates into CASSGVGQGGPHYGYTF. Together with reference TRBV12-5 and TRBJ1-2, the CDR3 gives the full variable domain: DARVTQTPRHKVTEMGQEVTMRCQPILGHNTVFWYRQTMMQGLELLAYFRNRAPLDDSGMPKDRFSAEMPDATLATLKIQPSEPRDSAVYFCASSGVGQGGPHYGYTFGSGTRLTVV.